A single sample is the source of the 3 T cell receptor beta chains below, sequenced in a study of blood T cell repertoires in COVID-19. Using immunoSEQ multiplex PCR, the repertoire was profiled, and TCRdb retains in-frame clones only, with some absent. The profile shows some 300,000 clones, about 91% of them singletons. The sequenced sample was peripheral blood. These receptors were taken from a woman in her 30s who had recovered from COVID-19.

The chain carries TRBV5-1 and TRBJ2-4, with D possibly matching TRBD1 (6 bases). The CDR3 is 16 residues long. CDR1 SGHRS and CDR2 YFSETQ come from the germline V gene. The V end was cut by 4 bases, the J end by 0 bases, with 14 bases between. CDR3 DNA: TGCGCCAGCAGCGCCGGACAGCCGATAGCCAAAAACATTCAGTACTTC. Translated, it gives CASSAGQPIAKNIQYF. Complete variable domain (other parts from reference TRBV5-1 and TRBJ2-4): KAGVTQTPRYLIKTRGQQVTLSCSPISGHRSVSWYQQTPGQGLQFLFEYFSETQRNKGNFPGRFSGRQFSNSRSEMNVSTLELGDSALYLCASSAGQPIAKNIQYFGAGTRLSVL.

The chain recombines TRBV11-1 with TRBJ1-1, with D unclear. Trimming took 8 bases from V and 7 from J, leaving 14 bases between them. The CDR3 length is 12 residues. Germline CDR1 and CDR2: SGHAT and FQDESV (reference sequence). As DNA, the CDR3 is TGTGCCAGCGGCCAACAGCTTGGTGAAGCTTTCTTT. Translating it yields CASGQQLGEAFF.

V and J are TRBV7-2 and TRBJ2-3; 10 bases match TRBD2. In germline, CDR1 is SGHTA, CDR2 FQGNSA. The CDR3 is made up of 16 amino acids. V lost 5 bases and J lost 2; bases outside the gene matches: 7. CDR3 nucleotides: TGTGCCAGCAGCACCGCTAGCGGGGGTTACACAGATACGCAGTATTTT. Its translation: CASSTASGGYTDTQYF.